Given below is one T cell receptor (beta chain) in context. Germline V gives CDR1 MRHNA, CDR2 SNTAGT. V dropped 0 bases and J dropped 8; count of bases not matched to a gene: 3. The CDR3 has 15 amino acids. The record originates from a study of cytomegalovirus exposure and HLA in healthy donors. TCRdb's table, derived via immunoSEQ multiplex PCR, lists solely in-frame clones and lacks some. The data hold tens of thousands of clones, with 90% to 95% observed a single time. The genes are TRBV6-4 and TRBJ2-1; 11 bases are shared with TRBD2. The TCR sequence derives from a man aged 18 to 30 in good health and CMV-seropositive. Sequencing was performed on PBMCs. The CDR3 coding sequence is TGTGCCAGCAGTGACTCAACTAGCGGGGGCGATGAGCAGTTCTTC. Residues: CASSDSTSGGDEQFF.